This T cell receptor beta chain was identified during a study of OX40 agonist ivuxolimab in advanced cancers. In terms of the full investigation: The costimulatory receptor OX40 (CD134) was targeted by ivuxolimab, a fully human IgG2 agonistic monoclonal antibody. Intravenous ivuxolimab was administered to patients every 2 weeks at six dose levels: 0.01, 0.1, 0.3, 1.5, 3 and 10 mg/kg. Of the approximately 50 dose-escalation patients, hepatocellular carcinoma was present in roughly 19, melanoma in about 15, renal cell carcinoma in 9 and head and neck cancer in 9. In the dose-escalation cohort, 82.7% of patients were male, and the mean age was roughly 60 years, with a range of roughly 23 to 85. Patients were allowed to have had prior anti-PD-1, anti-PD-L1 or anti-CTLA-4 therapy, and more than 35% of the dose-escalation patients had been treated with checkpoint inhibitors. Partial responses were achieved by three dose-escalation patients, of whom one had hepatocellular carcinoma and two had cutaneous melanoma. Peripheral TCRbeta sequencing was intended to test whether TCR sequence diversity was altered and clonal T-cell expansion was caused by ivuxolimab. The paper reports the monotherapy dose-escalation portion (N of about 47 patients) of the phase I ivuxolimab trial. On the study overall, not on this receptor specifically: The antigen specificity of the peripheral T cells that underwent clonal expansion was not determined. Low levels of normalized T-cell clonal expansion were also seen in some nonresponding patients. Partial responders in the 0.1-3.0 mg/kg groups had among the lowest normalized peripheral clonal expansion, especially among CD8+ T cells. After ivuxolimab, CD8+ T cells had more expanded clones than CD4+ T cells on average. Clonal expansion of both CD4+ and CD8+ blood T cells was observed from baseline to week 6 at doses 0.1 to 3.0 mg/kg.

V is cut back by 2 bases and J by 9 bases, with 14 bases in the junction unmatched. The germline V gene encodes CDR1 MGHRA and CDR2 YSYEKL. The CDR3, from cysteine to phenylalanine, totals 17 residues. Here the CDR3 DNA is all that survives: 51 bases in frame from base 1. Notes on this clone: The antigen it binds to is not known. Base qualities are not at hand, and no much larger clone is one base apart.

The trial excluded patients who had a history of autoimmune disease or who were on systemic immunosuppression. In every dose cohort, peripheral blood was drawn for TCR sequencing at baseline, cycle 4 day 1, and cycle 7 day 1. Samples were obtained from an open-label, multicenter, first-in-human phase I dose-escalation trial of ivuxolimab. Adults with locally advanced or metastatic melanoma, renal cell carcinoma, hepatocellular carcinoma or head and neck squamous cell carcinoma were enrolled in the trial. Before TCR sequencing, CD4+ and CD8+ T cells were separately sorted from peripheral blood. For sequencing of the TCRbeta CDR3 region, genomic DNA was extracted from the sorted cells. TCRbeta CDR3 regions were sequenced using the immunoSEQ Assay. As stored in TCRdb, this immuneACCESS dataset retains in-frame rearrangements with V and J assigned. A fraction of the clones does not appear; measured against another copy, unresolved V genes explain less than half of the discrepancy, and the remainder lacks a known reason. The sample includes approximately 58,000 clones, with more than 75% observed a single time. The ten top clones hold around 2.7% of the sample.

This clonotype was obtained from an adult with an advanced solid tumor such as melanoma, head and neck, liver or kidney cancer. Here the sequenced sample was CD4+ or CD8+ T cells sorted from blood, taken in a trial of the OX40 agonist ivuxolimab. The V gene is TRBV4-1 and the J gene is TRBJ2-1, and 9 junctional nucleotides match TRBD1. The DNA is as follows: TGCGCCAGCAGCCAAAGCCGAACCGGGACAGGGTATACTGAGCAGTTCTTC. It is translated as CASSQSRTGTGYTEQFF.